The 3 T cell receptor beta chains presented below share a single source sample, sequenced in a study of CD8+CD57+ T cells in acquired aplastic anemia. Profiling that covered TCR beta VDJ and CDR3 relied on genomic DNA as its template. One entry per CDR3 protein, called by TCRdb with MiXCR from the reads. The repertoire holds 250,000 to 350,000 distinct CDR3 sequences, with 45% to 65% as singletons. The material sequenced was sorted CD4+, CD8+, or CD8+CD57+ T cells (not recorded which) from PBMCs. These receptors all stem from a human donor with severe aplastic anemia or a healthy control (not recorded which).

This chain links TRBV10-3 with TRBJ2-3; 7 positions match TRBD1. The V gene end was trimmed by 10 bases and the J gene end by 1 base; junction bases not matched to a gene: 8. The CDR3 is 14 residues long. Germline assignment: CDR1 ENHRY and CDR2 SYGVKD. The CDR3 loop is CATKGAFGTDTQYF. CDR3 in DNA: TGTGCCACCAAGGGGGCGTTCGGCACAGATACGCAGTATTTT.

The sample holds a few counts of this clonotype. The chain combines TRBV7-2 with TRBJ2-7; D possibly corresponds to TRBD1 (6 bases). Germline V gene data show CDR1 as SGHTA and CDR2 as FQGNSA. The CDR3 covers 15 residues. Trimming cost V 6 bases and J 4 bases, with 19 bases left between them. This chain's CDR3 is CASRGFEGERYEQYF. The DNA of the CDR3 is TGTGCCAGCAGGGGTTTCGAGGGGGAACGGTACGAGCAGTACTTC. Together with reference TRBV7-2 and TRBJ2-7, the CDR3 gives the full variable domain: GAGVSQSPSNKVTEKGKDVELRCDPISGHTALYWYRQSLGQGLEFLIYFQGNSAPDKSGLPSDRFSAERTGGSVSTLTIQRTQQEDSAVYLCASRGFEGERYEQYFGPGTRLTVT.

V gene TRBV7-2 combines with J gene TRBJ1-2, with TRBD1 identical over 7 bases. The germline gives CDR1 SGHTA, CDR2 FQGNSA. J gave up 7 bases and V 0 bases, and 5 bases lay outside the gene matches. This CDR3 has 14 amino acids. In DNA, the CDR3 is TGTGCCAGCAGCTTAGCCGACAGGGCGGGTGGCTACACCTTC. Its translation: CASSLADRAGGYTF.